A single TCR beta chain is shown here with its context. Its cognate antigen is unknown. V shed 6 bases and J 7 bases; nucleotides not matched to a gene: 5. The CDR3 has 14 residues. Germline-derived CDR1 and CDR2 are MGHDK and SYGVNS. This entry is derived from a study of cytomegalovirus exposure and HLA in healthy donors. Measured with immunoSEQ multiplex PCR; TCRdb has only the in-frame clones, and not every one. The table records fewer than 70,000 clones, about 93% of them present only once. Overall study findings and caveats: Across donors, most TCRs were seen rarely, yet some public ones were widespread. In vitro data verified a few CMV-associated chains as specific for CMV antigens. Altogether, some 170 TCR beta chains were recorded as cytomegalovirus-associated. Reported performance of the classifier showed diagnosis of cytomegalovirus status with high specificity and sensitivity.

This chain uses TRBV25-1 with TRBJ2-2; 10 bases match TRBD1. The source of this sequence is a man aged 18-30 years in good health and CMV-seronegative. Input material: PBMCs. The chain's CDR3 is CASRRQGANGELFF. CDR3 nucleotide sequence: TGTGCCAGCAGGAGACAGGGGGCAAACGGGGAGCTGTTTTTT.